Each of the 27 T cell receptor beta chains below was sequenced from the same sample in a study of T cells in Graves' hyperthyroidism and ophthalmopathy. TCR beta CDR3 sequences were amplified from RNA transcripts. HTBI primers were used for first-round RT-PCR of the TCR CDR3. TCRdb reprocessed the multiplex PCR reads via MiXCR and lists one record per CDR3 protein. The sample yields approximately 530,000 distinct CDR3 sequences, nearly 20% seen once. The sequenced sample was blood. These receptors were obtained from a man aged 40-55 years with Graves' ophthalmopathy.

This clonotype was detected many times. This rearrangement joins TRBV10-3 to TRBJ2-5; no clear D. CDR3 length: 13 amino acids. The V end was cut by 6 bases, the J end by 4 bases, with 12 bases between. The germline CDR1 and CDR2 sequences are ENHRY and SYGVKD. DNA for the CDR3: TGTGCCATCAGGGAATTACCCGGAGAGACCCAGTACTTC. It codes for CAIRELPGETQYF.

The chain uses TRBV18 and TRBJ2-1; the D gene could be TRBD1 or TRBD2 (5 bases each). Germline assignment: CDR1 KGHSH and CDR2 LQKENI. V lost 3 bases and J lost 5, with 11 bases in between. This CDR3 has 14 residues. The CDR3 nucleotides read TGTGCCAGCTCACCGGGACCCCCACACAATGAGCAGTTCTTC. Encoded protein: CASSPGPPHNEQFF.

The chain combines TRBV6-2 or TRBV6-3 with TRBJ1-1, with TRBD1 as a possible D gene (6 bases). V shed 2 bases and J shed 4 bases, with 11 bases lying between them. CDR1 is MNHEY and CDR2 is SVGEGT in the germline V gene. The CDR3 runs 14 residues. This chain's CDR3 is CASSYGRGSTEAFF. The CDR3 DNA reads TGTGCCAGCAGTTACGGCAGGGGTAGCACTGAAGCTTTCTTT.

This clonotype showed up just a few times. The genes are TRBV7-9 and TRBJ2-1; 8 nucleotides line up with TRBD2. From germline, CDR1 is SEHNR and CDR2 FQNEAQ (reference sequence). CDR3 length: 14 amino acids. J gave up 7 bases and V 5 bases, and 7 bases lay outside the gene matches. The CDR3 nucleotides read TGTGCCAGCAGCCCAAGCGGGAGAGGTAATGAGCAGTTCTTC. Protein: CASSPSGRGNEQFF.

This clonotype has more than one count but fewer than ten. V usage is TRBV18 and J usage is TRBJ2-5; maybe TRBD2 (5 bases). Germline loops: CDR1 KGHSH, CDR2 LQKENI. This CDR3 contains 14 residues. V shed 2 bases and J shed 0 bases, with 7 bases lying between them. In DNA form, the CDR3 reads TGTGCCAGCTCACCAGCCGGGAACCAAGAGACCCAGTACTTC. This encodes CASSPAGNQETQYF.

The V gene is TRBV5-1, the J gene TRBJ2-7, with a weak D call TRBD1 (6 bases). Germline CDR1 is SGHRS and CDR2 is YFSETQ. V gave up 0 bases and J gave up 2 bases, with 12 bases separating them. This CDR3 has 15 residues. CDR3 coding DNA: TGCGCCAGCAGCTTGGAGGGCAGGGACACCTACGAGCAGTACTTC. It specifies CASSLEGRDTYEQYF.

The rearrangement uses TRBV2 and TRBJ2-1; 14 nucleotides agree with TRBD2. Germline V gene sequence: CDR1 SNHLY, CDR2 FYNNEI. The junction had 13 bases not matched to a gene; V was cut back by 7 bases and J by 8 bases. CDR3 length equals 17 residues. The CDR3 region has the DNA TGTGCCAGCAAACAGACCGGGACTAGCGGGAGAGGGCATGAGCAGTTCTTC. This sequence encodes CASKQTGTSGRGHEQFF.

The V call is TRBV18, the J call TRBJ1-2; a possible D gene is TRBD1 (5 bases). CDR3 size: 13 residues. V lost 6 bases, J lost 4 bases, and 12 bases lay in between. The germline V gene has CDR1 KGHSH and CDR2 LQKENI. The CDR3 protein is CASSRSQAYGYTF. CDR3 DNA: TGTGCCAGCTCCCGCTCACAGGCCTATGGCTACACCTTC.

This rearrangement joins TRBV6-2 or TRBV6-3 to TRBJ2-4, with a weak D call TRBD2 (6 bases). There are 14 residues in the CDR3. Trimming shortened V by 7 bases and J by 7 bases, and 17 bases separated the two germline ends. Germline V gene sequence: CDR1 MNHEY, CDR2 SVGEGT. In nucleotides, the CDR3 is TGTGCCAGCACCCACATGGGTGGGGGGAACATTCAGTACTTC. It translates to CASTHMGGGNIQYF.

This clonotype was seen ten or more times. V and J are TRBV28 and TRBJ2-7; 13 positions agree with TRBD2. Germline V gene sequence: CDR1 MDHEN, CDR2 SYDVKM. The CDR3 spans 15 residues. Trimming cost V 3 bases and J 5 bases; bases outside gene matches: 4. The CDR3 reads CASSFAGTSGNEQYF. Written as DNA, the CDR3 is TGTGCCAGCAGTTTCGCCGGGACTAGCGGGAACGAGCAGTACTTC.

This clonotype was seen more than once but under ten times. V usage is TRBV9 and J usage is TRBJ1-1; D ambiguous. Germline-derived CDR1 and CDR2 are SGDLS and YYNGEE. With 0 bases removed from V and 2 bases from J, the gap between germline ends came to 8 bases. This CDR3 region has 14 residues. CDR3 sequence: CASSVGAGNTEAFF. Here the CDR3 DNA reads TGTGCCAGCAGCGTAGGGGCCGGAAACACTGAAGCTTTCTTT.

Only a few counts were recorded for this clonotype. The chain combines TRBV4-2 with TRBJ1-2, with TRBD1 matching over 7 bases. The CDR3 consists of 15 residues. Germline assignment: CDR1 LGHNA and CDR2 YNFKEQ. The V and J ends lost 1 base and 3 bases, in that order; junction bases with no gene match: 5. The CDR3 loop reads CASSQVDRDDYGYTF. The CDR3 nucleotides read TGTGCCAGCAGCCAAGTCGACAGGGATGACTATGGCTACACCTTC.

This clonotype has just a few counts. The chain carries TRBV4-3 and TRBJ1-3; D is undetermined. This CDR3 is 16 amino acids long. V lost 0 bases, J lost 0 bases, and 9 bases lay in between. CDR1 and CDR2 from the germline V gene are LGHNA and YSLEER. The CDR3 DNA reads TGCGCCAGCAGCCAAGATTTCGGGGTCTCTGGAAACACCATATATTTT. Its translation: CASSQDFGVSGNTIYF.

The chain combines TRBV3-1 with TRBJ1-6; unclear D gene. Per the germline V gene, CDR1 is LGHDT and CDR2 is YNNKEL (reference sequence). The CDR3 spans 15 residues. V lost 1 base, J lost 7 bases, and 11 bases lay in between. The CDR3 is CASSQGRFANSPLHF. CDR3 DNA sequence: TGTGCCAGCAGCCAAGGAAGGTTTGCGAATTCACCCCTCCACTTT.

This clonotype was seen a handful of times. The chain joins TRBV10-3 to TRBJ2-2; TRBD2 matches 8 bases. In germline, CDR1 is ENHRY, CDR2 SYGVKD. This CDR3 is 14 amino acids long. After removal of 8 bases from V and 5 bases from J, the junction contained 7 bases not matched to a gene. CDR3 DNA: TGTGCCATCCCCTCGGGACTAGAAACCGGGGAGCTGTTTTTT. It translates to CAIPSGLETGELFF.

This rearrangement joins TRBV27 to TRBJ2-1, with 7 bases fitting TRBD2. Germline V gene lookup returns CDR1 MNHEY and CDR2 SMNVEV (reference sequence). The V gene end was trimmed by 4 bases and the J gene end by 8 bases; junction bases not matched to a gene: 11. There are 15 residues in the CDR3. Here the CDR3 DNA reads TGTGCCAGCAGTTCCCCCTGGCGGGAGTTAGATGAGCAGTTCTTC. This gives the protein CASSSPWRELDEQFF.

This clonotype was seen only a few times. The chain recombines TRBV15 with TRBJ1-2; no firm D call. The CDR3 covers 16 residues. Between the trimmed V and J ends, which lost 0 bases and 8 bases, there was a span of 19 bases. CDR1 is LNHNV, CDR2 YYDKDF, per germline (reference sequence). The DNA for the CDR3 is TGTGCCACCAGCAGAGATCTGAGGGCCACCTCTGAAGGCTACACCTTC. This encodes CATSRDLRATSEGYTF. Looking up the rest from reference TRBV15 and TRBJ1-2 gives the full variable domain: DAMVIQNPRYQVTQFGKPVTLSCSQTLNHNVMYWYQQKSSQAPKLLFHYYDKDFNNEADTPDNFQSRRPNTSFCFLDIRSPGLGDTAMYLCATSRDLRATSEGYTFGSGTRLTVV.

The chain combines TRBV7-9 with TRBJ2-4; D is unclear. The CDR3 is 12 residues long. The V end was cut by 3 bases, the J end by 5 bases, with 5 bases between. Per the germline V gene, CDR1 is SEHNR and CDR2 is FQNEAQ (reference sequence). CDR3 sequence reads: CASSFPENIQYF. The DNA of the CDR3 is TGTGCCAGCAGCTTCCCGGAAAACATTCAGTACTTC.

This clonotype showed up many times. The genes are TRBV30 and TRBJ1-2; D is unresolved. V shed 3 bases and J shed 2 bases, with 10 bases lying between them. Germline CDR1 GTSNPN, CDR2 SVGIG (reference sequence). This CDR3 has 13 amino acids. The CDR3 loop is CAWRGLTNYGYTF. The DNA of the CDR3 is TGTGCCTGGAGAGGCCTGACAAACTATGGCTACACCTTC.

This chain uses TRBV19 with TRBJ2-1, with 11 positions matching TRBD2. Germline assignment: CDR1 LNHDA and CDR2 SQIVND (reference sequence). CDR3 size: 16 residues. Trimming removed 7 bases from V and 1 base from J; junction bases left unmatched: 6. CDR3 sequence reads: CASTGIAGGSYNEQFF. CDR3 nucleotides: TGTGCCAGTACCGGGATAGCGGGGGGGTCCTACAATGAGCAGTTCTTC.

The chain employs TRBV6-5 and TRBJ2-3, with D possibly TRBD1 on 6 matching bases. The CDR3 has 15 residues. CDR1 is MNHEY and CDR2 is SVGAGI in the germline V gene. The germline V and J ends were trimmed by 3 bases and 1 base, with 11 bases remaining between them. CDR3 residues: CASSYLRQGTDTQYF. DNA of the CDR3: TGTGCCAGCAGTTATCTGAGACAGGGCACAGATACGCAGTATTTT.

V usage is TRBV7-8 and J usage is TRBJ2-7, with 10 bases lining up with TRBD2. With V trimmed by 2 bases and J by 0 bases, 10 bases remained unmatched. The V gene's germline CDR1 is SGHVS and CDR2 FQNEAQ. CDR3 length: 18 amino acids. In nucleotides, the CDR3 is TGTGCCAGCAGCTTAAGCGATAGCGGGGGGTTCCTCTCCTACGAGCAGTACTTC. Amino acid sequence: CASSLSDSGGFLSYEQYF.

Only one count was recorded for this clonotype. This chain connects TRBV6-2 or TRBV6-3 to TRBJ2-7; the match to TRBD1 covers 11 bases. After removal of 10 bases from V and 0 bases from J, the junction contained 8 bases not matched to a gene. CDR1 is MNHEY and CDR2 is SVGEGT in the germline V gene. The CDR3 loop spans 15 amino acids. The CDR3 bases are TGTGCCACCCTGAGCGGGACAGGGGGCTCCTACGAGCAGTACTTC. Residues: CATLSGTGGSYEQYF.

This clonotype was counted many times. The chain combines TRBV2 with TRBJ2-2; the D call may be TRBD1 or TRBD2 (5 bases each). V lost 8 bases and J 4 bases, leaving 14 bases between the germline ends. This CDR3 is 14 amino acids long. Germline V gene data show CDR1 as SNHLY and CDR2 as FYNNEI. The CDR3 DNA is TGTGCCAGCGGAAGGGGCGGAGGCACCGGGGAGCTGTTTTTT. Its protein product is CASGRGGGTGELFF.

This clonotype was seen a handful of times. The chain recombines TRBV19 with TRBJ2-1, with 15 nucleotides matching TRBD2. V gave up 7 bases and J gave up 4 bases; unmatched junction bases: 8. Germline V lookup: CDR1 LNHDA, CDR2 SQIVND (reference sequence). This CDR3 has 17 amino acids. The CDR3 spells CASTPGLAGGRYNEQFF. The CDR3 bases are TGTGCCAGTACCCCGGGACTAGCGGGAGGCCGGTACAATGAGCAGTTCTTC.

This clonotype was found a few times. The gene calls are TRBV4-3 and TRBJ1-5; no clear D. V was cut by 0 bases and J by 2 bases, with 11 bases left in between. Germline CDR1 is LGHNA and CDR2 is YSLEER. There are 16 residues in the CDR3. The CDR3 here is CASSQDHLGGNQPQHF. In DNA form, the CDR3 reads TGCGCCAGCAGCCAAGATCACCTCGGTGGCAATCAGCCCCAGCATTTT.

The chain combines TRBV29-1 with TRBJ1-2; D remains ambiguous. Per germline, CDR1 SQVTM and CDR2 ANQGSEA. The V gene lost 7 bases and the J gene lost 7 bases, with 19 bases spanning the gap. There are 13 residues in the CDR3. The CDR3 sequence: CSGSIGSSGGYTF. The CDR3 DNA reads TGCAGCGGTAGTATCGGCTCGTCCGGTGGCTACACCTTC.